This passage covers 12 T cell receptor beta chains from one sample sequenced in a study of T cell repertoires in cytomegalovirus infection. No antigen is known for these receptors. TCRdb reanalysed the reads using MiXCR and keeps one entry per CDR3 protein. The sample records 110,000 or so distinct CDR3 sequences, around 30% being singletons. Material: CD8+ T cells from cultured PBMCs, obtained from culture after CMV antigen stimulation. These receptors originate from a human donor in good health (CMV status not recorded). Some clones in this sample may be carry-over from other donors' samples.

V and J are TRBV7-9 and TRBJ2-1, with TRBD1 matching over 11 bases. V gave up 4 bases and J gave up 10 bases; unmatched junction bases: 9. Germline V gene sequence: CDR1 SEHNR, CDR2 FQNEAQ (reference sequence). CDR3 length: 15 amino acids. CDR3 protein: CASSSWTGGEEEQFF. CDR3 coding DNA: TGTGCCAGCAGCTCTTGGACAGGGGGCGAGGAAGAGCAGTTCTTC.

This chain joins TRBV6-5 and TRBJ1-2, with D hard to call. V was trimmed by 0 bases and J by 3 bases, leaving 8 bases between them. This CDR3 contains 14 residues. The V gene's germline CDR1 is MNHEY and CDR2 SVGAGI. CDR3 loop: CASSYSPADYGYTF. In nucleotides, the CDR3 is TGTGCCAGCAGTTACTCGCCGGCGGACTATGGCTACACCTTC.

This chain joins TRBV11-2 and TRBJ1-1; TRBD1 is a possible D gene (5 bases). Germline loops: CDR1 SGHAT, CDR2 FQNNGV. CDR3 length: 12 amino acids. The V end was cut by 1 base, the J end by 7 bases, with 7 bases between. CDR3: CASSLVGGEAFF. In DNA form, the CDR3 reads TGTGCCAGCAGCTTAGTGGGGGGTGAAGCTTTCTTT.

The chain employs TRBV7-9 and TRBJ1-1; 12 bases agree with TRBD1. With V trimmed by 4 bases and J by 3 bases, 9 bases remained unmatched. The CDR3 runs 17 residues. Germline-derived CDR1 and CDR2 are SEHNR and FQNEAQ (reference sequence). The CDR3 bases are TGTGCCAGCAGCTCAGGGACAGGGGGCTCTTTGGACACTGAAGCTTTCTTT. The encoded protein is CASSSGTGGSLDTEAFF.

This clonotype appeared a few times. The V gene is TRBV20-1, the J gene TRBJ1-4; weak D call: TRBD1 (5 bases). V gave up 5 bases and J gave up 5 bases, with 12 bases separating them. The germline gives CDR1 DFQATT, CDR2 SNEGSKA (reference sequence). The CDR3 sequence is 13 residues long. The CDR3 region has the DNA TGCAGTGCTCCGGGGCCTCCGAATGAAAAACTGTTTTTT. This encodes CSAPGPPNEKLFF.

The chain couples TRBV7-1 to TRBJ2-1, with 9 bases lining up with TRBD2. TRBV7-1 is labeled an ORF, and its function is uncertain. CDR3 length equals 15 residues. Trimming removed 10 bases from V and 8 bases from J; junction bases left unmatched: 15. This CDR3 reads CATDSPASGVYEQFF. For the CDR3, the DNA is TGTGCCACCGATTCCCCGGCTAGCGGGGTTTATGAGCAGTTCTTC.

This clonotype was recorded at least ten times. The J gene is TRBJ1-1, the V gene TRBV7-2; D perhaps matches TRBD1 (5 bases). Germline CDR1 SGHTA, CDR2 FQGNSA. The V gene lost 4 bases and the J gene lost 7 bases, with 16 bases spanning the gap. CDR3 length: 14 residues. This CDR3 reads CASSSRQWNFEAFF. The CDR3 DNA sequence: TGTGCCAGCAGCTCCCGACAGTGGAATTTTGAAGCTTTCTTT.

The chain carries TRBV6-1 and TRBJ2-1; D gene ambiguous. V was shortened by 2 bases and J by 0 bases, with 11 bases between the two germline ends. The germline gives CDR1 MNHNS, CDR2 SASEGT. CDR3 size: 16 residues. The CDR3 DNA is TGTGCCAGCAGTGAATATACGGACGGCTCCTACAATGAGCAGTTCTTC. Translated, it gives CASSEYTDGSYNEQFF.

The chain employs TRBV12-3 or TRBV12-4 and TRBJ1-5; no definite D call. V dropped 4 bases and J dropped 6 bases, with 10 bases sitting between them. This CDR3 spans 13 amino acids. This CDR3 is CASSSGWGQPQHF. As DNA, the CDR3 is TGTGCCAGCAGTTCTGGGTGGGGTCAGCCCCAGCATTTT.

V gene TRBV10-3 combines with J gene TRBJ2-7, with D tentatively TRBD1 (5 bases). With 10 bases removed from V and 4 bases from J, the gap between germline ends came to 11 bases. There are 11 residues in the CDR3. Looked up from germline, CDR1 is ENHRY and CDR2 is SYGVKD. CDR3 residues: CASDQGYEQYF. In DNA, the CDR3 is TGTGCCAGCGACCAGGGTTACGAGCAGTACTTC.

The sample holds a few counts of this clonotype. The rearrangement links TRBV7-6 to TRBJ2-7, with 11 bases matching TRBD2. Germline V lookup: CDR1 SGHVS, CDR2 FNYEAQ. The V gene end was trimmed by 5 bases and the J gene end by 2 bases; junction bases not matched to a gene: 11. The CDR3 length is 17 residues. The CDR3 protein is CASSVRLAGLIPYEQYF. The CDR3 region has the DNA TGTGCCAGCAGCGTCAGACTAGCGGGGCTCATCCCCTACGAGCAGTACTTC.

The rearrangement uses TRBV9 and TRBJ2-7; TRBD2 matches at 12 bases. Germline V gene data show CDR1 as SGDLS and CDR2 as YYNGEE. The CDR3 consists of 15 residues. V was clipped by 2 bases and J by 3 bases; unmatched bases: 3. The CDR3 nucleotides read TGTGCCAGCAGCGTCCTAGCGGGGGGGGGCTACGAGCAGTACTTC. It encodes CASSVLAGGGYEQYF.